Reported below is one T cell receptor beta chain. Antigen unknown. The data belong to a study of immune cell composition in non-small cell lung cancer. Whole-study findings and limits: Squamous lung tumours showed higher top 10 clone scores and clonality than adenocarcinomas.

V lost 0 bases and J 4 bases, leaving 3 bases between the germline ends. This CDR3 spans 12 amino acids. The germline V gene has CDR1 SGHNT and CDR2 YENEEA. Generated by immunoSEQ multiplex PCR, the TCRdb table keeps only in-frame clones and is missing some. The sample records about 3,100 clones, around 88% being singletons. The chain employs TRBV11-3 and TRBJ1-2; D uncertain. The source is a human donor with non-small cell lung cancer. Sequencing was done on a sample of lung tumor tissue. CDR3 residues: CASSLDSYGYTF. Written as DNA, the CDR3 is TGTGCCAGCAGCTTAGACAGCTATGGCTACACCTTC. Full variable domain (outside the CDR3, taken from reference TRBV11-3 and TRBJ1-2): EAGVVQSPRYKIIEKKQPVAFWCNPISGHNTLYWYLQNLGQGPELLIRYENEEAVDDSQLPKDRFSAERLKGVDSTLKIQPAELGDSAVYLCASSLDSYGYTFGSGTRLTVV.